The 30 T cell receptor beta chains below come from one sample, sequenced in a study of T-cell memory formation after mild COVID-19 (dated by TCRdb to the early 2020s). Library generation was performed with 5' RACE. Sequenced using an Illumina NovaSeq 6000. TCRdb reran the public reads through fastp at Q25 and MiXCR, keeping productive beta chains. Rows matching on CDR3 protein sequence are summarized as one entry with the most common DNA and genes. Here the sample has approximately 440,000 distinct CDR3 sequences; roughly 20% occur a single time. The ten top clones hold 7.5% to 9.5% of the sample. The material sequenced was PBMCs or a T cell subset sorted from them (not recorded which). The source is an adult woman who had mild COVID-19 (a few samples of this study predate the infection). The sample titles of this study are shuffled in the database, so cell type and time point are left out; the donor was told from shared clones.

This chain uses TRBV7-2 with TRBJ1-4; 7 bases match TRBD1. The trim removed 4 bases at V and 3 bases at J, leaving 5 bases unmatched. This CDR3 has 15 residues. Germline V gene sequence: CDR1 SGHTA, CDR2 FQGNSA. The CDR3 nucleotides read TGTGCCAGCAGCTCGGGGACAGTAGCTAATGAAAAACTGTTTTTT. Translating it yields CASSSGTVANEKLFF.

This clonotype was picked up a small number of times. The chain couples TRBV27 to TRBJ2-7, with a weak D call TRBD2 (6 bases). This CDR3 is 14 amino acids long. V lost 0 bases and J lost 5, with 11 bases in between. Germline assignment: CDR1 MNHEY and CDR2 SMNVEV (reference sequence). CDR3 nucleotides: TGTGCCAGCAGTTTATCCGGGAGAGGCAACGAGCAGTACTTC. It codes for CASSLSGRGNEQYF.

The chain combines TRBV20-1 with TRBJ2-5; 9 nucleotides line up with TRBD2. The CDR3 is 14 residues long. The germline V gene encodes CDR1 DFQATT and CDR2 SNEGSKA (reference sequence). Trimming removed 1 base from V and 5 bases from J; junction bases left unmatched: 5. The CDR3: CSARALAGWETQYF. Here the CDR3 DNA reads TGCAGTGCTAGAGCCCTAGCGGGATGGGAGACCCAGTACTTC.

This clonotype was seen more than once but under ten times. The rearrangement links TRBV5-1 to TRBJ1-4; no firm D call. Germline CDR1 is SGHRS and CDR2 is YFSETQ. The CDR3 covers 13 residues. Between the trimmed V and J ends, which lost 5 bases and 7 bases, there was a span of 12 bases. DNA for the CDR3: TGCGCCAGCAGATCGGGAATGGGTGAAAAACTGTTTTTT. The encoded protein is CASRSGMGEKLFF. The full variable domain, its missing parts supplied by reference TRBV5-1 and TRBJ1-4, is KAGVTQTPRYLIKTRGQQVTLSCSPISGHRSVSWYQQTPGQGLQFLFEYFSETQRNKGNFPGRFSGRQFSNSRSEMNVSTLELGDSALYLCASRSGMGEKLFFGSGTQLSVL.

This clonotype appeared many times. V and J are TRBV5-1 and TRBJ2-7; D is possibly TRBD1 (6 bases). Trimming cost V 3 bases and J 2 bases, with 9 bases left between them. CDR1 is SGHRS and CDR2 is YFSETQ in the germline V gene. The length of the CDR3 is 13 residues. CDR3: CASSSQGPYEQYF. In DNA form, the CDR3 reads TGCGCCAGCAGCTCACAGGGTCCCTACGAGCAGTACTTC.

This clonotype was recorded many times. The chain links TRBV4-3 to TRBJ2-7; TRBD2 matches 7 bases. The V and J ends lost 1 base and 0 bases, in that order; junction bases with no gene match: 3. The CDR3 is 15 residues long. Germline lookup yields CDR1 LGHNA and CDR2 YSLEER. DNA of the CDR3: TGCGCCAGCAGCCAAGGGCTAGCGGCCTCCTACGAGCAGTACTTC. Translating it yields CASSQGLAASYEQYF.

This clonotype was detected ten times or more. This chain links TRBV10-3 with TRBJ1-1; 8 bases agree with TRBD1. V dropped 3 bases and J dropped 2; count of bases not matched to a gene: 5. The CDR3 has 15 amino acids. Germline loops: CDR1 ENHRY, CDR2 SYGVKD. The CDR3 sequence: CAISDSDRGNTEAFF. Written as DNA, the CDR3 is TGTGCCATCAGTGACTCAGACAGGGGAAACACTGAAGCTTTCTTT.

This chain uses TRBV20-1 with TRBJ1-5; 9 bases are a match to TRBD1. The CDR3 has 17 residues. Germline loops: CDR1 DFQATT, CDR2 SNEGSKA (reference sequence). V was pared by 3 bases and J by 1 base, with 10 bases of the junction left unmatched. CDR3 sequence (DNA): TGCAGTGCTAGTGTGACAGGGGGGGAGAGAAGCAATCAGCCCCAGCATTTT. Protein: CSASVTGGERSNQPQHF.

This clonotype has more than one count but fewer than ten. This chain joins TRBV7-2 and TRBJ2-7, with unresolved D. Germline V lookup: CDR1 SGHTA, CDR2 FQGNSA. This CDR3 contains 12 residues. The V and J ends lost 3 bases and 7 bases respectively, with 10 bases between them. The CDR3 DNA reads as TGTGCCAGCAGCTTCGAATTGGGGGAGCAGTACTTC. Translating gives CASSFELGEQYF.

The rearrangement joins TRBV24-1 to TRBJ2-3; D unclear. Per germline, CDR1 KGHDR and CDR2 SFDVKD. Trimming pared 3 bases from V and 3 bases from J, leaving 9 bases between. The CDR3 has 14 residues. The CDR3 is CATSDKRRTDTQYF. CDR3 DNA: TGTGCCACCAGTGATAAACGTCGGACAGATACGCAGTATTTT.

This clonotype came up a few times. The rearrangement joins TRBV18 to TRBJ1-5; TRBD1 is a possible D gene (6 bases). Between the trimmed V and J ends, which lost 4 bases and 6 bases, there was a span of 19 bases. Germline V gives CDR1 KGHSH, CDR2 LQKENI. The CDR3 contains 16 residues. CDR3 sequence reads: CASSRQDRGASQPQHF. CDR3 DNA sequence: TGTGCCAGCTCACGACAAGACCGGGGGGCGAGTCAGCCCCAGCATTTT. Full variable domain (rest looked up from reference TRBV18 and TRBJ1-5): NAGVMQNPRHLVRRRGQEARLRCSPMKGHSHVYWYRQLPEEGLKFMVYLQKENIIDESGMPKERFSAEFPKEGPSILRIQQVVRGDSAAYFCASSRQDRGASQPQHFGDGTRLSIL.

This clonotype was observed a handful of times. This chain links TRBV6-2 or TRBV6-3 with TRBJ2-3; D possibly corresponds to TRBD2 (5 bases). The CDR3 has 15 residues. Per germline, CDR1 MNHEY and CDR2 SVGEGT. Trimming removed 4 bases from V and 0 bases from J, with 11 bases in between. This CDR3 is CASSSLRTSTDTQYF. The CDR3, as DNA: TGTGCCAGCAGTTCCCTTCGGACTAGCACAGATACGCAGTATTTT.

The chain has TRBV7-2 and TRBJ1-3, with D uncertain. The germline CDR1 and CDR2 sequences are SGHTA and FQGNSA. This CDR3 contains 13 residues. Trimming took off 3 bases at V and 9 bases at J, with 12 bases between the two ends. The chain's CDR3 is CASSLVEGSTIYF. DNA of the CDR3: TGTGCCAGCAGCTTGGTCGAGGGTAGCACCATATATTTT. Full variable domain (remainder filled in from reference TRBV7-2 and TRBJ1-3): GAGVSQSPSNKVTEKGKDVELRCDPISGHTALYWYRQSLGQGLEFLIYFQGNSAPDKSGLPSDRFSAERTGGSVSTLTIQRTQQEDSAVYLCASSLVEGSTIYFGEGSWLTVV.

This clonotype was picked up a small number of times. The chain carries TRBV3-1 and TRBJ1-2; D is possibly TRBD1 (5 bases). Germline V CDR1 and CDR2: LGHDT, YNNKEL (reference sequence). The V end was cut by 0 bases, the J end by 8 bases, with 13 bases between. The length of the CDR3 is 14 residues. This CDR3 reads CASSQEARSGGYTF. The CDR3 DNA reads TGTGCCAGCAGCCAAGAAGCCAGATCAGGGGGCTACACCTTC. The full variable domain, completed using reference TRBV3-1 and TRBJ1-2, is DTAVSQTPKYLVTQMGNDKSIKCEQNLGHDTMYWYKQDSKKFLKIMFSYNNKELIINETVPNRFSPKSPDKAHLNLHINSLELGDSAVYFCASSQEARSGGYTFGSGTRLTVV.

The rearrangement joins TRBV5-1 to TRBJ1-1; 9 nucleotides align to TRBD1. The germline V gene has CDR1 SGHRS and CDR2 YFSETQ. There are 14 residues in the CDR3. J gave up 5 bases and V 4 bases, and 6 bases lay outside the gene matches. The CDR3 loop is CASSQGTGMTEAFF. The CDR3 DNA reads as TGCGCCAGCAGCCAAGGGACAGGGATGACTGAAGCTTTCTTT.

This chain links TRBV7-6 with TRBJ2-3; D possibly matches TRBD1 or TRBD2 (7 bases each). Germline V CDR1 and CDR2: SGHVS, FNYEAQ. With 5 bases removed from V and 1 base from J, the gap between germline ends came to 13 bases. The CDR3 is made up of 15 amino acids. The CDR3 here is CASSPQGGRTDTQYF. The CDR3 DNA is TGTGCCAGCAGCCCCCAGGGGGGGCGCACAGATACGCAGTATTTT.

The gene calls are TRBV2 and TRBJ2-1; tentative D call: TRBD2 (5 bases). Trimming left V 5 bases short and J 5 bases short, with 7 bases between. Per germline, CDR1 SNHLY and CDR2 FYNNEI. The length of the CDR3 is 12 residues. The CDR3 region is CASSKTNNEQFF. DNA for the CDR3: TGTGCCAGCAGTAAGACTAACAATGAGCAGTTCTTC.

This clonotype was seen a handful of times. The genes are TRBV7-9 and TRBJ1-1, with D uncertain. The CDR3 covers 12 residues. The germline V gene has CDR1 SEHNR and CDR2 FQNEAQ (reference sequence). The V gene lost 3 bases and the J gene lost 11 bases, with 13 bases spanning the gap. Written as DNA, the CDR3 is TGTGCCAGCAGCTTTGGCACCAGTTCCGCTTTCTTT. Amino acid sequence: CASSFGTSSAFF.

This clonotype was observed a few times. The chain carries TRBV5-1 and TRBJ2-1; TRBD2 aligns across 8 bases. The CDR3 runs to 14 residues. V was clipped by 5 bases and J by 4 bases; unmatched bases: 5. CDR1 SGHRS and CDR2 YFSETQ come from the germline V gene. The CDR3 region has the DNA TGCGCCAGCAGGGAAGCGGGGGAGTACAATGAGCAGTTCTTC. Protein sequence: CASREAGEYNEQFF.

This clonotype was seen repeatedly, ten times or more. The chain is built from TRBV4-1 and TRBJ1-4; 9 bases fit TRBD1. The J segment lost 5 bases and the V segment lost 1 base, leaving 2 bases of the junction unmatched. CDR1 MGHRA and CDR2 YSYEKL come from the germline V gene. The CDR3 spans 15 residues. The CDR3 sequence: CASSQAGTGNEKLFF. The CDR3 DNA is TGCGCCAGCAGCCAAGCCGGGACAGGGAATGAAAAACTGTTTTTT.

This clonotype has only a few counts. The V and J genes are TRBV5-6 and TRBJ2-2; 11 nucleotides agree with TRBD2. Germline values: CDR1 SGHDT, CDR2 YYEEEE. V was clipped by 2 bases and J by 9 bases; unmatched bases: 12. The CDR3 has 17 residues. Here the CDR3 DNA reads TGTGCCAGCAGCTTCAGACTAGCGGGACACCAAAGCCGGGAGCTGTTTTTT. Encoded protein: CASSFRLAGHQSRELFF. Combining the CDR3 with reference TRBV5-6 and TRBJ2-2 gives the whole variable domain DAGVTQSPTHLIKTRGQQVTLRCSPKSGHDTVSWYQQALGQGPQFIFQYYEEEERQRGNFPDRFSGHQFPNYSSELNVNALLLGDSALYLCASSFRLAGHQSRELFFGEGSRLTVL.

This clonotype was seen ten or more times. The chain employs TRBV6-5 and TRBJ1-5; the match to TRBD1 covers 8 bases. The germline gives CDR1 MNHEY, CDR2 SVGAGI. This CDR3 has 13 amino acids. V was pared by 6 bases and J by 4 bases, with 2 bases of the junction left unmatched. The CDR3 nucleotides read TGTGCCAGCAGCCGGACAGGGAATCAGCCCCAGCATTTT. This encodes CASSRTGNQPQHF.

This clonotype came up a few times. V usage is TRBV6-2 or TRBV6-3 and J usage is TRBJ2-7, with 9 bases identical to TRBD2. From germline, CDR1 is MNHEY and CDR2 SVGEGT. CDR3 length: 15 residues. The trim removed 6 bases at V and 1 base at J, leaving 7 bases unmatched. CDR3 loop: CASSIAGVGSYEQYF. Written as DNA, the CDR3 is TGTGCCAGCAGCATAGCGGGAGTAGGTTCCTACGAGCAGTACTTC.

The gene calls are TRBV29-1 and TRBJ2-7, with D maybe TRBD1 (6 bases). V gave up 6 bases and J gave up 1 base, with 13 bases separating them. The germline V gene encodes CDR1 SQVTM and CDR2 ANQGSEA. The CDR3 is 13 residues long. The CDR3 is CSVSQDRSYEQYF. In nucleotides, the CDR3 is TGCAGCGTCTCCCAAGACAGGTCCTACGAGCAGTACTTC.

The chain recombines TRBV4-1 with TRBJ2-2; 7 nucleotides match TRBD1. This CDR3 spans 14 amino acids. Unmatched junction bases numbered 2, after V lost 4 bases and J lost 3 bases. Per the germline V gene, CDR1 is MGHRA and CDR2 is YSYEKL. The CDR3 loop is CASSPGTDTGELFF. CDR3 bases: TGCGCCAGCAGCCCTGGGACAGACACCGGGGAGCTGTTTTTT.

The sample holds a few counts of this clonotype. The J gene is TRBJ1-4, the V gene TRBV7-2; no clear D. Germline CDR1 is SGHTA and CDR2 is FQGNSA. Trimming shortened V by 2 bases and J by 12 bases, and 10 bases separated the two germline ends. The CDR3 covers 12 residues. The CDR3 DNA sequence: TGTGCCAGCAGCTTAATGAAGGCCCAACTGTTTTTT. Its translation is CASSLMKAQLFF.

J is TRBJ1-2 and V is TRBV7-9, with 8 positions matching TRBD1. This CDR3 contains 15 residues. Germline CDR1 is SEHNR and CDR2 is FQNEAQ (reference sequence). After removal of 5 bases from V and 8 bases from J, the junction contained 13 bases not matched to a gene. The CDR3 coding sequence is TGTGCCAGCAGCACCCCTAGGGACAGGACGGGCGGCTACACCTTC. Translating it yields CASSTPRDRTGGYTF.

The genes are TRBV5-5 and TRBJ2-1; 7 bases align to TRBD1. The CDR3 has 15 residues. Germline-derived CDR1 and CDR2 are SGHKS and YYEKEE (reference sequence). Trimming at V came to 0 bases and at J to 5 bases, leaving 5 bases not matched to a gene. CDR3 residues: CASSLEGAADNEQFF. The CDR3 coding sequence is TGTGCCAGCAGCTTGGAGGGGGCGGCTGACAATGAGCAGTTCTTC.

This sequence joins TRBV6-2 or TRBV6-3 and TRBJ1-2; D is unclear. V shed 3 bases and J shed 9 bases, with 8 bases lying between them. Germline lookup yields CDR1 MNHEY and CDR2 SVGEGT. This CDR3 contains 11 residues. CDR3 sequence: CASSYGWSYTF. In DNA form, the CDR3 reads TGTGCCAGCAGTTATGGGTGGAGCTACACCTTC.

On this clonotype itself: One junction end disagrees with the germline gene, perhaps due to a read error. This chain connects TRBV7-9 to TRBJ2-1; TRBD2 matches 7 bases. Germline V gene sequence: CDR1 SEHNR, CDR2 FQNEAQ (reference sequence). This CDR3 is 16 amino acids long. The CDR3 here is CASSTTRLATPDEQLF. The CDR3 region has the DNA TGTGCCAGCAGCACCACCAGACTAGCTACTCCGGATGAGCAGTTATTC. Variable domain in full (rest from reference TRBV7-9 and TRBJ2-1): DTGVSQNPRHKITKRGQNVTFRCDPISEHNRLYWYRQTLGQGPEFLTYFQNEAQLEKSRLLSDRFSAERPKGSFSTLEIQRTEQGDSAMYLCASSTTRLATPDEQLFGPGTRLTVL.